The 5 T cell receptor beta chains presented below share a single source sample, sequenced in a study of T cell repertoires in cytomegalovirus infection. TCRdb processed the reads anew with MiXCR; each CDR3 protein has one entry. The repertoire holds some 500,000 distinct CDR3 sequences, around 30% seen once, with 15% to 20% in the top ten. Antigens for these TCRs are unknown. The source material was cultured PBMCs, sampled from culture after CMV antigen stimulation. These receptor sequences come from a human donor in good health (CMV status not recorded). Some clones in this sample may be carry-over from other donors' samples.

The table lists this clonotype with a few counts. The CDR3 DNA reads TGTGCCACTCGCCAGTCTCAGGTAACGGAAAAACTGTTTTTT. As protein: CATRQSQVTEKLFF. The rearrangement uses TRBV9 and TRBJ1-4; D remains unclear. Per the germline V gene, CDR1 is SGDLS and CDR2 is YYNGEE. Trimming shortened V by 9 bases and J by 8 bases, and 20 bases separated the two germline ends. The CDR3 spans 14 residues.

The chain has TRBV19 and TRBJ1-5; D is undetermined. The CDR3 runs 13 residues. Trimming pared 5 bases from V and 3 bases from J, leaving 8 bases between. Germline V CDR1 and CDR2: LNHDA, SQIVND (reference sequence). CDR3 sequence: CASSSLTNQPQHF. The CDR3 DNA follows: TGTGCCAGTAGTTCCCTGACCAATCAGCCCCAGCATTTT.

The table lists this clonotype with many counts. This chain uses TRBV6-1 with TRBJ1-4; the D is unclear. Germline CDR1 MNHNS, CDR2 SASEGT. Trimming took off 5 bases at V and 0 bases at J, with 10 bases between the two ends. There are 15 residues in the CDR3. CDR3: CASSPSGATNEKLFF. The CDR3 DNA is TGTGCCAGCAGTCCCTCTGGGGCAACTAATGAAAAACTGTTTTTT.

CDR3 amino acids: CASSSRGISTDTQYF. The CDR3 DNA follows: TGCGCCAGCAGCAGCCGGGGTATCAGCACAGATACGCAGTATTTT. This chain uses TRBV5-1 with TRBJ2-3, with D perhaps TRBD2 (5 bases). The CDR3 loop spans 15 amino acids. The V gene lost 4 bases and the J gene lost 0 bases, with 12 bases spanning the gap. Germline CDR1 is SGHRS and CDR2 is YFSETQ.

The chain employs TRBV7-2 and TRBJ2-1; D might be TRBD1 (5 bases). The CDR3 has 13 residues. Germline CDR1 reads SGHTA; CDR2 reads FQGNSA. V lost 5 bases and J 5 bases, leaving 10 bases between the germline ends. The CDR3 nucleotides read TGTGCCAGCAGCCCAGGGATCCACAATGAGCAGTTCTTC. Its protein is CASSPGIHNEQFF.